This T cell receptor beta chain was captured in a study of blood T cell repertoires in COVID-19. Study-level information: Researchers got acute and convalescent COVID-19 samples from the United States, Italy and Spain. Nucleic acid was either cDNA or gDNA, and it came from T cells, B-cell-depleted T cells, or PBMCs.

V was trimmed by 6 bases and J by 7 bases, leaving 10 bases between them. Per germline, CDR1 KGHSH and CDR2 LQKENI. This CDR3 has 11 amino acids. Profiled with immunoSEQ multiplex PCR; TCRdb holds only in-frame clones, not every one. The sample lists a few hundred thousand clones; roughly 89% were seen once. Sequenced material: PBMCs or T cells enriched from blood (not recorded which). This sequence joins TRBV18 and TRBJ2-7; the D is unclear. This clonotype originated in a man aged 25-45 years who had been exposed to COVID-19. The CDR3 DNA reads TGTGCCAGCTCTCCCGCTCAGGAGCAGTACTTC. Amino acid sequence: CASSPAQEQYF.